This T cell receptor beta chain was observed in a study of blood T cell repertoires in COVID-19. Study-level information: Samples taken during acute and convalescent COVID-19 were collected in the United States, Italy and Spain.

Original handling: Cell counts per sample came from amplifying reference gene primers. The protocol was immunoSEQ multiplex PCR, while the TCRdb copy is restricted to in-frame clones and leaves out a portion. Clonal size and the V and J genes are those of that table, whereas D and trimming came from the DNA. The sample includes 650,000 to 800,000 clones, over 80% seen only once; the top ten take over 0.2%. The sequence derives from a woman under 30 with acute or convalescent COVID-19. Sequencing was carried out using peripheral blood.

The CDR3 DNA reads TGTGCCAGCAGCTCCCTCCCTGAGGGTGAGCAGTTCTTC. It encodes CASSSLPEGEQFF. This chain joins TRBV7-3 and TRBJ2-1, with D perhaps matching TRBD2 (5 bases). The CDR3 has 13 amino acids. V lost 4 bases and J 9 bases, leaving 13 bases between the germline ends. The V gene's germline CDR1 is SGHTA and CDR2 FQGTGA.